A few counts support the clone carrying this TCR beta chain. Germline V gives CDR1 LNHDA, CDR2 SQIVND (reference sequence). The CDR3 is 17 amino acids. V lost 5 bases to trimming and J lost 5 bases, with 21 bases between them. The data were obtained in a study of blood T cell repertoires in COVID-19. The wider study: Acute and convalescent COVID-19 samples came from the United States, Italy and Spain. Nucleic acid was either cDNA or gDNA, and it came from T cells, B-cell-depleted T cells, or PBMCs.

Study processing details: The authors estimated nucleated cell counts from reference gene primer amplification. The assay was immunoSEQ multiplex PCR, and TCRdb's table has in-frame clones only and misses some. V and J calls plus clone size are reproduced from that table; the DNA served to infer D and trimming. The sample carries 95,000 to 150,000 clones, 82% recorded once. This TCR came from a woman between 65 and 79 years old with acute or convalescent COVID-19. The sequenced sample consisted of peripheral blood. J is TRBJ2-2 and V is TRBV19; TRBD2 might be the D (6 bases). The CDR3: CASSRGLGTSPTGELFF. Here the CDR3 DNA reads TGTGCCAGTAGTCGAGGGTTAGGGACTTCCCCAACCGGGGAGCTGTTTTTT.